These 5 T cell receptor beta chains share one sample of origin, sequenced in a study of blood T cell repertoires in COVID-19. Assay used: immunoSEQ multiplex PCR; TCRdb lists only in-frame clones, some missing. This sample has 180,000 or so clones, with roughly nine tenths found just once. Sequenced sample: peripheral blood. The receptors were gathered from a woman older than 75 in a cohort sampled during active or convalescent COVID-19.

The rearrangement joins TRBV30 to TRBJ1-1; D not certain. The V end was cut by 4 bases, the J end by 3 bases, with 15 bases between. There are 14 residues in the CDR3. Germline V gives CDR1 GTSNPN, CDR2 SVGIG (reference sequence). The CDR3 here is CAWNHLERHTEAFF. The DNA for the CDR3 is TGTGCCTGGAACCACTTAGAGCGTCACACTGAAGCTTTCTTT.

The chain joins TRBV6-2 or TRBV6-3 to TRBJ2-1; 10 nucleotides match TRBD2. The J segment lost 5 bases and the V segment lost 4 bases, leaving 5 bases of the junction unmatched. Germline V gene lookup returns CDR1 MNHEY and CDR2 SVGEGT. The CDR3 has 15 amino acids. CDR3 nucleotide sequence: TGTGCCAGCAGTTGGGGGGGACTAGCGAACAATGAGCAGTTCTTC. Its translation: CASSWGGLANNEQFF.

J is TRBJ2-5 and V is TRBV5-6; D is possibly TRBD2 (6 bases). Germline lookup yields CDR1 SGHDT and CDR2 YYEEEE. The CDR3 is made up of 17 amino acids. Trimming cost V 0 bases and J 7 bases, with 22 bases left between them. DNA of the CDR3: TGTGCCAGCAGCTTGGCCGGAGGTGGGACTTCCCTCGGGACCCAGTACTTC. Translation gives CASSLAGGGTSLGTQYF.

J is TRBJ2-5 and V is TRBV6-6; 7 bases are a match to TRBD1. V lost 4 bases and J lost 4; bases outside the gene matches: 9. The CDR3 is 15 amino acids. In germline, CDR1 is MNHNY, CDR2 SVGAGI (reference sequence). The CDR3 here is CASSSTTGLGETQYF. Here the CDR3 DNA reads TGTGCCAGCAGTTCCACGACAGGGTTAGGAGAGACCCAGTACTTC.

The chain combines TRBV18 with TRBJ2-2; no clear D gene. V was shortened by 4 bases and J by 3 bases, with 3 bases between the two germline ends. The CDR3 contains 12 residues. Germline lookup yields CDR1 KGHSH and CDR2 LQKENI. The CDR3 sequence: CASSRDTGELFF. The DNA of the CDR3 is TGTGCCAGCTCACGAGACACCGGGGAGCTGTTTTTT.